The sequence of this T cell receptor beta chain was determined in a study of CD8+ T cells in alopecia areata. Findings and limits, study-wide: When scalp samples are sequenced, resident alphabeta T cells of normal skin are also captured. Clarity of TCR sharing across patients fell short of that in mice, possibly HLA-related.

In the case of this clone: Its cognate antigen is unknown.

Isolated RNA was reverse transcribed into cDNA used as the sequencing template. Sequencing used immunoSEQ multiplex PCR; TCRdb keeps in-frame clones, though not all of them. Seen here are hundreds of thousands of clones, under 80% observed once, and the top ten hold around 1.2%. Sequenced here: CD4+ T cells sorted from blood, sampled at week 0. The sequence came from a human donor with alopecia areata.

The CDR3 DNA reads TGTGCCAGCAGCTTCAACGGAATTAATTCACCCCTCCACTTT. Protein: CASSFNGINSPLHF. J is TRBJ1-6 and V is TRBV5-6, with unresolved D. The CDR3 consists of 14 residues. The germline V and J ends were trimmed by 2 bases and 6 bases, with 9 bases remaining between them. Germline CDR1 reads SGHDT; CDR2 reads YYEEEE.